The T cell receptor beta chain described here comes from a study of beta chain features in type 1 diabetes. General study points: A moderate, significant TCRB CDR3 shortening appeared in type 1 diabetes across four CD4+ subsets.

This clone was seen only a few times. Antigen unknown. CDR3 length: 14 residues. V lost 5 bases, J lost 6 bases, and 9 bases stayed unmatched. Germline CDR1 SNHLY, CDR2 FYNNEI. Every bit of the isolated RNA underwent reverse transcription, so sequencing read expressed TCRB transcripts. The repertoire was sequenced with immunoSEQ multiplex PCR; TCRdb's copy has only in-frame clones and lacks some. The sample consists of approximately 170,000 clones, approximately 8% of them appearing once. Sequencing was performed on central memory CD4+ T cells from blood. This rearrangement joins TRBV2 to TRBJ1-2, with 7 nucleotides matching TRBD1. This receptor was taken from a man between 18 and 35 years old with type 1 diabetes. The CDR3 reads CASSRDREANGYTF. CDR3 DNA sequence: TGTGCCAGCAGTAGAGACAGGGAAGCGAATGGCTACACCTTC.